The present T cell receptor beta chain was sequenced within a study of blood T cell repertoires in COVID-19. Sequenced by immunoSEQ multiplex PCR; TCRdb stores in-frame clones only, minus some. The profile covers about 300,000 clones, with more than 85% appearing a single time and roughly 1.3% taken by the ten largest. The CDR3 loop spans 15 amino acids. V trimming: 2 bases; J trimming: 3 bases; junction bases outside the gene matches: 7. Germline CDR1 is MNHNS and CDR2 is SASEGT. This chain connects TRBV6-1 to TRBJ2-7; 7 bases are shared with TRBD2. Sequences were obtained from peripheral blood. This TCR was recovered from an older man with acute or convalescent COVID-19. CDR3 residues: CASSEQPAGRYEQYF. CDR3 nucleotide sequence: TGTGCCAGCAGTGAACAGCCAGCGGGGCGCTACGAGCAGTACTTC.